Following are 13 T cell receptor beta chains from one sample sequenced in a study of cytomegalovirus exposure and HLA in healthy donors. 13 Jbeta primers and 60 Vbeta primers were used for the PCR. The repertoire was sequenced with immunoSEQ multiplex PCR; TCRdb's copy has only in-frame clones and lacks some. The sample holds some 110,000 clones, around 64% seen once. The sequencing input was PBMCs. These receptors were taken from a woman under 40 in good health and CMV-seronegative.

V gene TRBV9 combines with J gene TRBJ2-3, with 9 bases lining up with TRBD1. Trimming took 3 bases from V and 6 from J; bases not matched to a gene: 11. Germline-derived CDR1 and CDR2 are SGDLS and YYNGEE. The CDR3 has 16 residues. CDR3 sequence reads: CASSARRTGVEDTQYF. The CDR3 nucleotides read TGTGCCAGCAGCGCTAGGAGGACAGGGGTTGAGGATACGCAGTATTTT.

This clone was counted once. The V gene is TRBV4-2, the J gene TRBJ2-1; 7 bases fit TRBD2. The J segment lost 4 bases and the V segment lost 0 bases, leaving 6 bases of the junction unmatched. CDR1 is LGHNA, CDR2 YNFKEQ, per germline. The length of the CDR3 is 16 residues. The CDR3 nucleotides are TGTGCCAGCAGCCAAGAGGCGGGAGTCGGTTACAATGAGCAGTTCTTC. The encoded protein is CASSQEAGVGYNEQFF.

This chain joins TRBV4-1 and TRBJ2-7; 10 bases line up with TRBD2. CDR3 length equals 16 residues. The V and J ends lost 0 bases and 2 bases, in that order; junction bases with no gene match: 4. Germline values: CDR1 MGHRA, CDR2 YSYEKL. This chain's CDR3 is CASSQDRAGGPYEQYF. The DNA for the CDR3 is TGCGCCAGCAGCCAAGATCGAGCGGGAGGGCCCTACGAGCAGTACTTC.

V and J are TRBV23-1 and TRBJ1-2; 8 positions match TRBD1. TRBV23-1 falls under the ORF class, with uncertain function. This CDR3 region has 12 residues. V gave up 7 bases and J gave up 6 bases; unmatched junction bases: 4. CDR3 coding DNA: TGCGCCAGCAACGACAGGGGCGATGGCTACACCTTC. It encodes CASNDRGDGYTF.

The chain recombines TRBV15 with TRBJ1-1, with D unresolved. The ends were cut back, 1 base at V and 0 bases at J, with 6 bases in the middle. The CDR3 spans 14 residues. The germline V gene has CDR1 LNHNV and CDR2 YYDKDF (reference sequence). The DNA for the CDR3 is TGTGCCACCAGCAGAGTGGAGGTGAACACTGAAGCTTTCTTT. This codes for CATSRVEVNTEAFF.

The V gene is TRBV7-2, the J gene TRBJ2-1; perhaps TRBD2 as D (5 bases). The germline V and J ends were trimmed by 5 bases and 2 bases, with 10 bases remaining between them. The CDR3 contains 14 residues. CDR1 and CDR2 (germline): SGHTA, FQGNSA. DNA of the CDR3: TGTGCCAGCAGCCGAACCGGGACCTACAATGAGCAGTTCTTC. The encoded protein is CASSRTGTYNEQFF.

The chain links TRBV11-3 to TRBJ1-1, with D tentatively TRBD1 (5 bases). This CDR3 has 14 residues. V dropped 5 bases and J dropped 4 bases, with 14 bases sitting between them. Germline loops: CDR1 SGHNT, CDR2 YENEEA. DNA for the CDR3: TGTGCCAGCAGCGAAACTTTCGGGGGCACTGAAGCTTTCTTT. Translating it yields CASSETFGGTEAFF.

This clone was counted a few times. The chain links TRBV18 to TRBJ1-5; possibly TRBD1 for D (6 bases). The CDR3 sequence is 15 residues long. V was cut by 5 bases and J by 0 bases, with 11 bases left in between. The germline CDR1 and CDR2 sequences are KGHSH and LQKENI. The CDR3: CASSTTGNSNQPQHF. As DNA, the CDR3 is TGTGCCAGCTCAACCACAGGGAATAGCAATCAGCCCCAGCATTTT.

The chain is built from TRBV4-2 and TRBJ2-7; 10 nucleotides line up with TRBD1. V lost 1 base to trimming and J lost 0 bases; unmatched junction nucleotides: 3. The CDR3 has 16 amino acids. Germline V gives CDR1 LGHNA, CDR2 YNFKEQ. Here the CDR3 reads CASSQVRDRGSYEQYF. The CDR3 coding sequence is TGTGCCAGCAGCCAAGTCCGGGACAGGGGCTCCTACGAGCAGTACTTC.

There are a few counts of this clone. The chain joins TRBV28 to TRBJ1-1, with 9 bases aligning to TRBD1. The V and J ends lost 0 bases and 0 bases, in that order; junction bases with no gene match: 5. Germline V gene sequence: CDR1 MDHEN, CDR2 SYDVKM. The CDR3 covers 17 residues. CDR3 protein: CASSLWLGTGMNTEAFF. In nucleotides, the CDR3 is TGTGCCAGCAGTTTATGGTTAGGGACAGGGATGAACACTGAAGCTTTCTTT.

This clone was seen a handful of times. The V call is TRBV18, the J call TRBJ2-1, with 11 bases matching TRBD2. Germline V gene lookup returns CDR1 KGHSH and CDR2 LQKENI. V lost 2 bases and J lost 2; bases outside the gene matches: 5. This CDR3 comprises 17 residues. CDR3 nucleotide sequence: TGTGCCAGCTCACCAGCCACTAGCGGGAGACCCTACAATGAGCAGTTCTTC. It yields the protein CASSPATSGRPYNEQFF.

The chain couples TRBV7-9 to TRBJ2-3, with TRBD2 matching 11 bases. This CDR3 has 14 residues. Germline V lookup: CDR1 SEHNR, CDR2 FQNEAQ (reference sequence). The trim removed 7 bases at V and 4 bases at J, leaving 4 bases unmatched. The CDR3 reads CASTIAGGADTQYF. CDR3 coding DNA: TGTGCCAGCACCATAGCGGGAGGGGCAGATACGCAGTATTTT.

CDR3 residues: CASSFGTSYEQYF. The CDR3 DNA reads TGTGCCAGCAGTTTCGGGACTAGCTACGAGCAGTACTTC. The rearrangement uses TRBV27 and TRBJ2-7, with TRBD2 identical over 8 bases. J gave up 3 bases and V 3 bases, and 1 base lay outside the gene matches. The CDR3 is made up of 13 amino acids. Germline assignment: CDR1 MNHEY and CDR2 SMNVEV (reference sequence).